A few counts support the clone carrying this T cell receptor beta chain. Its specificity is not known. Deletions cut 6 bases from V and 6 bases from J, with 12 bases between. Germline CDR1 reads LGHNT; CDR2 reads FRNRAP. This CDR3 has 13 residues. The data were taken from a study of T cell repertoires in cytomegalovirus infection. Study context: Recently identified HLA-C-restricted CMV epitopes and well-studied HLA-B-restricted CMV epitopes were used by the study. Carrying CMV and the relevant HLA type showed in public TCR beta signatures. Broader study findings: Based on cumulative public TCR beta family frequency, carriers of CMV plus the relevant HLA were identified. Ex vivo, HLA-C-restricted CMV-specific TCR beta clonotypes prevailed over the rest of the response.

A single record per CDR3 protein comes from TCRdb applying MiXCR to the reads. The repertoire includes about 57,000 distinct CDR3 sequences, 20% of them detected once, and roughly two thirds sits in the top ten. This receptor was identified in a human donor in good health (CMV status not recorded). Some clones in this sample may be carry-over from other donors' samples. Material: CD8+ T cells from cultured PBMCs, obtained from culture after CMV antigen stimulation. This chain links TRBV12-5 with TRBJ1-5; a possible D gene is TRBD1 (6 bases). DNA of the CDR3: TGTGCTAGTGGGTGGGGGGGGCTTCAGCCCCAGCATTTT. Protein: CASGWGGLQPQHF. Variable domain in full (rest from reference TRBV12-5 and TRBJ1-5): DARVTQTPRHKVTEMGQEVTMRCQPILGHNTVFWYRQTMMQGLELLAYFRNRAPLDDSGMPKDRFSAEMPDATLATLKIQPSEPRDSAVYFCASGWGGLQPQHFGDGTRLSIL.